The rows below give T cell receptor beta chains drawn from one sample of a study of identical twins. Via MiXCR, TCRdb re-called the 5' RACE reads, giving one row per CDR3 protein. The sample records 500,000 to 650,000 distinct CDR3 sequences, around 7.5% being singletons. The same data also went into a second study, on yellow fever vaccine responses in identical twins.

Specimen: PBMCs. The origin of the receptors is a woman under 30 in good health. CDR3s include the opening cysteine and the closing phenylalanine or tryptophan. A D gene is named only where the DNA matches it firmly. Clone size appears in some rows only: once, few, many, or a class for an expanded clone.

clone_size d_call cdr3_length j_call v_call cdr3_aa cdr3_nt
few TRBD2 17 TRBJ2-7 TRBV20-1 CSALSGTSGRGTYEQYF TGCAGTGCGCTGAGTGGGACTAGCGGGAGGGGAACCTACGAGCAGTACTTC
- - 11 TRBJ2-1 TRBV2 CASSPEGQQFF TGTGCCAGCAGCCCGGAGGGTCAGCAGTTCTTC
- TRBD1 14 TRBJ1-1 TRBV12-3/TRBV12-4 CASMARQGYTEAFF TGTGCCAGTATGGCGAGACAGGGGTACACTGAAGCTTTCTTT
- - 16 TRBJ1-5 TRBV4-1 CASSQALVEANQPQHF TGCGCCAGCAGCCAAGCGCTGGTAGAGGCCAATCAGCCCCAGCATTTT
- - 14 TRBJ1-2 TRBV6-1 CASRPDRLTAGYTF TGTGCCAGCAGACCTGACAGACTGACGGCGGGTTACACCTTC
- TRBD1 16 TRBJ1-2 TRBV7-9 CASTPGQGLSNYGYTF TGTGCCAGCACCCCGGGACAGGGCCTATCTAACTATGGCTACACCTTC
few - 15 TRBJ2-3 TRBV12-3/TRBV12-4 CASSKYQGPGVLADF TGTGCCAGCAGTAAATACCAGGGGCCTGGGGTCCTCGCGGATTTT
- TRBD2 14 TRBJ2-1 TRBV11-1 CASSWGLAGAEQFF TGTGCCAGCAGCTGGGGACTAGCGGGAGCTGAGCAGTTCTTC
many TRBD2 18 TRBJ2-1 TRBV7-2 CASSLAVGLAGDYNEQFF TGTGCCAGCAGCTTAGCAGTGGGACTAGCGGGAGATTACAATGAGCAGTTCTTC
many TRBD1 14 TRBJ1-5 TRBV12-3/TRBV12-4 CASSPTGWNQPQHF TGTGCCAGCAGTCCGACAGGGTGGAATCAGCCCCAGCATTTT
- TRBD1 15 TRBJ2-5 TRBV20-1 CSEAPLTGGTGAQYF TGCAGTGAAGCCCCCTTAACAGGGGGGACAGGGGCCCAGTACTTC
many TRBD1 15 TRBJ2-1 TRBV7-9 CASSLRTGQVDEQFF TGTGCCAGCAGCTTAAGGACAGGGCAGGTCGATGAGCAGTTCTTC
many - 12 TRBJ1-4 TRBV12-3/TRBV12-4 CASAMGGEKLFF TGTGCCAGCGCCATGGGAGGTGAAAAACTGTTTTTT
many TRBD2 18 TRBJ2-2 TRBV12-3/TRBV12-4 CASSLAALAGGPTGELFF TGTGCCAGCAGTTTAGCGGCACTAGCGGGAGGCCCCACCGGGGAGCTGTTTTTT
few - 15 TRBJ2-2 TRBV5-1 CASSFLRGDTGELFF TGCGCCAGCAGCTTTCTTAGGGGTGACACCGGGGAGCTGTTTTTT
few - 15 TRBJ2-6 TRBV28 CASGLGGSGANVLTF TGTGCCAGCGGCCTAGGGGGGTCTGGGGCCAACGTCCTGACTTTC
many - 14 TRBJ1-6 TRBV3-1 CASSQVETRSPLHF TGTGCCAGCAGCCAAGTTGAAACGCGATCACCCCTCCACTTT
many - 17 TRBJ1-1 TRBV10-2 CASRNRNRAGVGTEAFF TGCGCCAGCAGGAACAGAAATAGGGCCGGAGTTGGCACTGAAGCTTTCTTT
many - 16 TRBJ2-1 TRBV15 CATSSRLVGSGDEQFF TGTGCCACCAGCAGCCGGTTGGTTGGCTCAGGCGATGAGCAGTTCTTC
few TRBD1 17 TRBJ2-1 TRBV5-6 CASSLEDRGYPYNEQFF TGTGCCAGCAGCTTGGAGGACAGGGGGTACCCCTACAATGAGCAGTTCTTC
- - 16 TRBJ2-1 TRBV12-3/TRBV12-4 CASSLKRSSSYNEQFF TGTGCCAGCAGCCTTAAGCGGAGCAGCTCCTACAATGAGCAGTTCTTC
many TRBD2 11 TRBJ2-4 TRBV3-1 CASRRGDIQYF TGTGCCAGCAGGCGGGGGGACATTCAGTACTTC
few - 16 TRBJ1-2 TRBV7-9 CASSLAFFGGRDGYTF TGTGCCAGCAGCTTAGCGTTTTTCGGGGGGCGCGATGGCTACACCTTC
many - 15 TRBJ2-1 TRBV5-1 CASSTGSTYTMRQFF TGCGCCAGCAGCACCGGGAGCACCTATACAATGAGGCAGTTCTTC
- TRBD1 17 TRBJ1-1 TRBV7-9 CASSARTGGGLNTEAFF TGTGCCAGCAGCGCCCGGACAGGGGGTGGTTTGAACACTGAAGCTTTCTTT
few - 14 TRBJ2-7 TRBV27 CARPAADSHYEQYF TGTGCCAGACCTGCGGCGGACAGTCATTACGAGCAGTACTTC
few TRBD2 18 TRBJ2-1 TRBV5-1 CASSGGTSGIGSYNEQFF TGCGCCAGCAGTGGGGGGACTAGCGGGATAGGCTCCTACAATGAGCAGTTCTTC
many - 15 TRBJ2-1 TRBV20-1 CSARLGGTAYNEQFF TGCAGTGCTAGACTCGGGGGGACAGCCTACAATGAGCAGTTCTTC
many TRBD1 11 TRBJ1-2 TRBV29-1 CSVPTGAGYTF TGCAGCGTCCCGACAGGGGCTGGCTACACCTTC
few - 19 TRBJ2-2 TRBV9 CASSVDLLLTTQNTGELFF TGTGCCAGCAGCGTAGATCTTCTACTAACTACACAAAACACCGGGGAGCTGTTTTTT
many TRBD1 16 TRBJ1-1 TRBV6-5 CASSSSSGTGGTEAFF TGTGCCAGCAGTTCTTCTTCCGGGACAGGGGGCACTGAAGCTTTCTTT
many - 15 TRBJ2-1 TRBV2 CASSEASGGWNEQFF TGTGCCAGCAGTGAAGCTAGCGGCGGGTGGAATGAGCAGTTCTTC
many TRBD1 17 TRBJ1-5 TRBV12-3/TRBV12-4 CASSPTGGRVSNQPQHF TGTGCCAGCAGTCCCACAGGGGGCCGTGTTAGCAATCAGCCCCAGCATTTT
few TRBD2 15 TRBJ2-7 TRBV5-1 CASSLISGRLNEQYF TGCGCCAGCAGCTTGATAAGCGGGAGGCTCAACGAGCAGTACTTC
few - 13 TRBJ2-2 TRBV3-1 CASSPPLGSWVFF TGTGCCAGCAGCCCCCCTTTGGGGTCTTGGGTGTTTTTT